A selection of T cell receptor beta chains follows, all from one sample in a study of blood T cell repertoires in COVID-19. TCRdb's copy holds only in-frame clones and misses some; the assay was immunoSEQ multiplex PCR. The top ten clones hold 2.9% of a sample with approximately 240,000 clones, approximately 85% of them seen once. The sequencing input was peripheral blood. Source of these receptors: a man over 45 who had recovered from COVID-19. CDR3s include the opening cysteine and the closing phenylalanine or tryptophan. Fields, in order: CDR3 protein, CDR3 DNA, J gene, V gene, clone size, D gene. The D gene is left open where the match is weak. Some rows have no size entry. The others give once, few or many, or a class for an expanded clone.

CASRLAGGAYNEQFF | TGTGCCAGCAGGCTGGCTGGAGGGGCCTACAATGAGCAGTTCTTC | TRBJ2-1 | TRBV6-5 | NA | NA
CASSPGGLSTDTQYF | TGTGCCAGCTCACCAGGCGGACTAAGCACAGATACGCAGTATTTT | TRBJ2-3 | TRBV18 | NA | NA
CASSPEVGREDGYTF | TGCGCCAGCAGCCCCGAGGTGGGCAGGGAAGATGGCTACACCTTC | TRBJ1-2 | TRBV5-1 | NA | NA
CASSSTSGSYNEQFF | TGCGCCAGCAGCTCGACTAGCGGCTCCTACAATGAGCAGTTCTTC | TRBJ2-1 | TRBV5-1 | NA | TRBD2
CSVGTENYGYTF | TGCAGCGTTGGTACAGAGAACTATGGCTACACCTTC | TRBJ1-2 | TRBV29-1 | NA | NA
CATSRDGGRNTGELFF | TGTGCCACCAGCAGAGACGGGGGGCGCAACACCGGGGAGCTGTTTTTT | TRBJ2-2 | TRBV15 | few | NA
CASSINYGYTF | TGTGCCAGCAGCATTAACTATGGCTACACCTTC | TRBJ1-2 | TRBV28 | NA | NA
CAIRAREGKGNEQFF | TGTGCCATCAGAGCTCGGGAGGGGAAGGGCAATGAGCAGTTCTTC | TRBJ2-1 | TRBV10-3 | NA | TRBD2
CASSGDPRGGQPQHF | TGTGCCAGCAGTGGGGACCCCCGAGGGGGCCAGCCCCAGCATTTT | TRBJ1-5 | TRBV2 | few | TRBD1
CASSLRETQYF | TGTGCCAGTAGCCTGCGGGAGACCCAGTACTTC | TRBJ2-5 | TRBV19 | NA | NA
CASSQGGGEKLFF | TGCGCCAGCAGCCAAGGGGGAGGTGAAAAACTGTTTTTT | TRBJ1-4 | TRBV4-1 | NA | NA
CASSPKTGSVKTQYF | TGTGCCAGCAGCCCGAAGACAGGGAGTGTAAAGACCCAGTACTTC | TRBJ2-5 | TRBV14 | NA | TRBD1
CAWSVHYYEQYF | TGTGCCTGGAGTGTACATTACTACGAGCAGTACTTC | TRBJ2-7 | TRBV30 | once | NA
CASSLVTGTAGNTIYF | TGTGCCAGCAGCTTAGTGACCGGGACAGCGGGAAACACCATATATTTT | TRBJ1-3 | TRBV7-9 | NA | TRBD1
CAWSEWTGGFQGNSPLHF | TGTGCCTGGAGTGAGTGGACAGGGGGATTTCAGGGTAATTCACCCCTCCACTTT | TRBJ1-6 | TRBV30 | NA | TRBD1
CSAAGKRAFF | TGCAGTGCAGCAGGGAAGAGAGCTTTCTTT | TRBJ1-1 | TRBV20-1 | NA | NA
CASSEEVAAETQYF | TGTGCCAGCAGCGAAGAGGTAGCGGCCGAGACCCAGTACTTC | TRBJ2-5 | TRBV9 | NA | NA
CASSPAGQGTYEQYF | TGTGCCAGCAGCCCAGCGGGACAGGGAACCTACGAGCAGTACTTC | TRBJ2-7 | TRBV7-2 | NA | TRBD1
CASSPPLHTDTQYF | TGTGCCAGCAGTCCGCCGTTACATACAGATACGCAGTATTTT | TRBJ2-3 | TRBV28 | NA | NA
CASSQDGLAGVSYEQYF | TGCGCCAGCAGCCAAGATGGTCTAGCGGGAGTATCCTACGAGCAGTACTTC | TRBJ2-7 | TRBV4-1 | NA | TRBD2
CASSLFRLAGGVDTQYF | TGTGCCAGCAGTTTATTTCGGCTAGCGGGAGGGGTCGATACGCAGTATTTT | TRBJ2-3 | TRBV28 | NA | TRBD2
CASSQGSSYNEQFF | TGTGCCAGCTCCCAGGGTAGCTCCTACAATGAGCAGTTCTTC | TRBJ2-1 | TRBV18 | NA | NA
CASSSSSGKMNNEQFF | TGTGCCAGCAGCTCCTCTAGCGGGAAGATGAACAATGAGCAGTTCTTC | TRBJ2-1 | TRBV7-8 | NA | TRBD2
CATSDFSVRSLNTGELFF | TGTGCCACCAGTGATTTCTCGGTTAGGAGTTTAAACACCGGGGAGCTGTTTTTT | TRBJ2-2 | TRBV24-1 | NA | NA
CASQRRENTEAFF | TGTGCCAGCCAGCGCAGAGAGAACACTGAAGCTTTCTTT | TRBJ1-1 | TRBV6-6 | NA | NA
CASLVRGDYEQYF | TGTGCCAGCCTGGTCCGGGGGGATTACGAGCAGTACTTC | TRBJ2-7 | TRBV28 | NA | TRBD2
CASSMDQGRVNEQYF | TGTGCCAGTAGTATGGATCAGGGGAGAGTGAACGAGCAGTACTTC | TRBJ2-7 | TRBV19 | NA | NA
CASSLASGRGSSGEKLFF | TGCGCCAGCAGCTTGGCGTCCGGACGGGGGAGTAGTGGGGAAAAACTGTTTTTT | TRBJ1-4 | TRBV5-1 | NA | NA
CASGRLAIFGEQYF | TGTGCCAGCGGCCGACTAGCGATTTTCGGGGAGCAGTACTTC | TRBJ2-7 | TRBV27 | NA | TRBD2
CASSSRDRDYEKLFF | TGTGCCAGCAGCTCCCGGGACAGGGACTATGAAAAACTGTTTTTT | TRBJ1-4 | TRBV7-9 | once | TRBD1
CASSLAGTSGSTSYEQYF | TGTGCCAGCAGCTTAGCCGGGACTAGCGGGAGCACGTCCTACGAGCAGTACTTC | TRBJ2-7 | TRBV7-9 | few | TRBD2
CSVRDRGHTGELFF | TGCAGCGTCCGGGACAGGGGGCACACCGGGGAGCTGTTTTTT | TRBJ2-2 | TRBV29-1 | NA | TRBD1
CASSPYQGRAYNEQFF | TGTGCCAGCAGCCCCTACCAGGGGAGGGCCTACAATGAGCAGTTCTTC | TRBJ2-1 | TRBV3-1/TRBV3-2 | NA | NA
CAGGTGTSSPDTQYF | TGTGCCGGTGGGACCGGGACTTCGAGCCCAGATACGCAGTATTTT | TRBJ2-3 | TRBV2 | NA | NA
CATNGGGRQFF | TGTGCCACAAACGGCGGAGGTCGGCAGTTCTTC | TRBJ2-1 | TRBV24-1 | NA | NA
CASRPRELADTQYF | TGCGCCAGCAGGCCACGGGAGTTAGCAGATACGCAGTATTTT | TRBJ2-3 | TRBV5-1 | NA | NA
CASSAGLDTQYF | TGTGCCAGCAGTGCCGGACTGGATACGCAGTATTTT | TRBJ2-3 | TRBV2 | NA | NA
CATSSVRDPAKDTQYF | TGTGCCACCAGCAGCGTCCGAGATCCCGCGAAAGATACGCAGTATTTT | TRBJ2-3 | TRBV15 | NA | NA
CASSQREQGEAFF | TGCGCCAGCAGCCAAAGAGAGCAGGGTGAAGCTTTCTTT | TRBJ1-1 | TRBV4-1 | NA | NA
CASSRTGKGVEKLFF | TGTGCCAGCAGTCGGACAGGGAAGGGTGTTGAAAAACTGTTTTTT | TRBJ1-4 | TRBV6-6 | NA | TRBD1
CASSLGGGDYYGYTF | TGTGCCAGCAGCTTAGGGGGAGGAGACTACTATGGCTACACCTTC | TRBJ1-2 | TRBV7-2 | NA | NA
CASSPDRVAAFF | TGTGCCAGCTCACCCGACAGGGTTGCAGCTTTCTTT | TRBJ1-1 | TRBV18 | NA | TRBD1
CASRAGPAYNEQFF | TGTGCCAGCAGGGCGGGACCTGCCTACAATGAGCAGTTCTTC | TRBJ2-1 | TRBV2 | once | NA
CASSTVSGRAHEQYF | TGTGCCAGCAGCACCGTGAGCGGGAGGGCTCACGAGCAGTACTTC | TRBJ2-7 | TRBV11-2 | NA | TRBD2
CASSLPGIGEAFF | TGTGCCAGCAGTTTACCAGGGATCGGTGAAGCTTTCTTT | TRBJ1-1 | TRBV28 | NA | NA
CASSVVQGIPEAFF | TGTGCCAGCAGCGTAGTACAGGGGATCCCTGAAGCTTTCTTT | TRBJ1-1 | TRBV9 | NA | TRBD1
CASSLRGRWTEAFF | TGTGCCAGCAGCCTCAGGGGGCGCTGGACTGAAGCTTTCTTT | TRBJ1-1 | TRBV3-1/TRBV3-2 | NA | TRBD1
CASSLRAGQETQYF | TGTGCCAGCAGCCTCAGGGCGGGACAAGAGACCCAGTACTTC | TRBJ2-5 | TRBV6-5 | NA | NA
CASSSSTGTGGNQPQHF | TGTGCCAGCAGTTCGTCGACCGGGACAGGGGGCAATCAGCCCCAGCATTTT | TRBJ1-5 | TRBV2 | NA | TRBD1
CASSDRDRGLYEQYF | TGTGCCAGCAGCGACCGGGACAGGGGGCTCTACGAGCAGTACTTC | TRBJ2-7 | TRBV9 | NA | TRBD1
CASSFSGASQETQYF | TGCGCCAGCAGCTTCTCGGGAGCGAGCCAAGAGACCCAGTACTTC | TRBJ2-5 | TRBV5-1 | NA | NA
CASSRPTGVRAFF | TGTGCCAGCTCACGGCCAACAGGGGTCCGAGCTTTCTTT | TRBJ1-1 | TRBV18 | NA | TRBD1